This T cell receptor (beta chain) was identified during a study of CD8 T cells in ankylosing spondylitis. On this clonotype itself: What it recognizes is unknown.

Each CDR3 protein gets one entry after TCRdb re-called the 5' RACE reads with MiXCR. The table records fewer than 450,000 distinct CDR3 sequences, 17% of them present only once. V dropped 5 bases and J dropped 1 base, with 14 bases sitting between them. The CDR3 totals 15 residues. CDR1 SGHRS and CDR2 YFSETQ come from the germline V gene. Whole-study results and caveats: Earlier literature documents some of the motif variants in reactive arthritis synovial fluid and blood. Blood of patients with ankylosing spondylitis appeared to be characterized by a TCR beta motif of several highly homologous variants.

The V and J genes are TRBV5-1 and TRBJ2-3; D not certain. The sequenced sample consisted of blood, either unsorted or a sorted T cell fraction (not recorded which). The receptor's source is a male donor with ankylosing spondylitis. The CDR3 protein is CASRLTILGTDTQYF. The CDR3 nucleotides are TGCGCCAGCAGGCTGACAATCCTCGGCACAGATACGCAGTATTTT.